The 29 T cell receptor beta chains reported below all come from one sample, sequenced in a study of shared clonotypes between healthy human individuals. CD8 cells regarded as naive lacked CD45RO, were positively chosen for CCR7, and omitted terminally differentiated effector memory CD45RA+ cells. TCRdb's table, derived via immunoSEQ multiplex PCR, lists solely in-frame clones and lacks some. Found here are about 2.1 million clones, 80% to 95% of them singletons; the top ten hold around 1.7%. The sample comprised naive CD8+ T cells from PBMCs. The receptors shown here come from a man between 18 and 35 years old in good health. Some clones in this sample may be carry-over from other donors' samples.

The J gene is TRBJ2-1, the V gene TRBV4-2, with 8 bases aligning to TRBD2. Germline CDR1 LGHNA, CDR2 YNFKEQ. This CDR3 comprises 19 residues. Trimming cost V 0 bases and J 4 bases; bases outside gene matches: 14. The CDR3: CASSQDYGPGLGYYNEQFF. DNA of the CDR3: TGTGCCAGCAGCCAAGATTACGGCCCGGGACTAGGCTATTACAATGAGCAGTTCTTC.

The chain couples TRBV5-1 to TRBJ1-2; D not certain. There are 12 residues in the CDR3. V dropped 4 bases and J dropped 4 bases, with 8 bases sitting between them. Germline V gives CDR1 SGHRS, CDR2 YFSETQ. CDR3 loop: CASSNGLYGYTF. The CDR3 bases are TGCGCCAGCAGCAACGGACTCTATGGCTACACCTTC.

The rearrangement links TRBV19 to TRBJ2-7; D remains unclear. The germline V gene encodes CDR1 LNHDA and CDR2 SQIVND (reference sequence). The CDR3 has 13 amino acids. V was clipped by 5 bases and J by 4 bases, with 12 bases between them. CDR3 sequence (DNA): TGTGCCAGTAGTTTACGTCCCGGGTACGAGCAGTACTTC. Its translation is CASSLRPGYEQYF.

In its sample, this clone was seen once. Other DNA sequences within the sample encode an identical CDR3. The chain couples TRBV27 to TRBJ1-5, with TRBD1 matching 12 bases. Trimming took 5 bases from V and 6 from J; bases not matched to a gene: 2. CDR3 length: 14 residues. From germline, CDR1 is MNHEY and CDR2 SMNVEV (reference sequence). The CDR3 loop is CASSPGQGAQPQHF. The CDR3 DNA follows: TGTGCCAGCAGTCCGGGACAGGGGGCTCAGCCCCAGCATTTT.

The chain has TRBV5-4 and TRBJ1-1, with a possible D match to TRBD1 (5 bases). The CDR3 extends over 14 amino acids. The germline V and J ends were trimmed by 2 bases and 5 bases, with 13 bases remaining between them. Germline V gives CDR1 SGHNT, CDR2 YYREEE (reference sequence). CDR3 loop: CASSLHQGDTEAFF. The CDR3 nucleotides are TGTGCCAGCAGCTTACACCAGGGAGATACTGAAGCTTTCTTT.

As to this clone: Other DNA sequences in the same sample also yield this CDR3. J is TRBJ1-5 and V is TRBV6-1; 7 bases agree with TRBD1. CDR3 length: 15 amino acids. Germline lookup yields CDR1 MNHNS and CDR2 SASEGT. V shed 3 bases, J shed 1 base, and the junction held 3 bases outside the gene matches. In DNA, the CDR3 is TGTGCCAGCAGTGAGGTCAGGGGGAGCAATCAGCCCCAGCATTTT. Translating it yields CASSEVRGSNQPQHF.

This clone was detected only once. The rearrangement joins TRBV9 to TRBJ2-3; 7 bases match TRBD2. CDR3 length equals 16 residues. The J segment lost 3 bases and the V segment lost 1 base, leaving 8 bases of the junction unmatched. Per the germline V gene, CDR1 is SGDLS and CDR2 is YYNGEE. The CDR3 nucleotides are TGTGCCAGCAGCGTATTTGGAGCGGGAATAACAGATACGCAGTATTTT. This gives the protein CASSVFGAGITDTQYF.

The rearrangement uses TRBV6-5 and TRBJ2-1, with TRBD2 identical over 9 bases. The ends lost 6 bases at V and 3 bases at J; junction bases unmatched: 6. The CDR3 consists of 15 residues. Germline V lookup: CDR1 MNHEY, CDR2 SVGAGI. The CDR3 loop is CASSPREGNYNEQFF. In DNA, the CDR3 is TGTGCCAGCAGCCCGCGGGAGGGGAACTACAATGAGCAGTTCTTC.

The rearrangement links TRBV10-1 to TRBJ2-2; TRBD1 matches 9 bases. With V trimmed by 6 bases and J by 0 bases, 5 bases remained unmatched. This CDR3 contains 16 residues. Germline assignment: CDR1 WNHNN and CDR2 SYGVQD (reference sequence). CDR3 amino acids: CASSDTGGANTGELFF. DNA of the CDR3: TGCGCCAGCAGCGACACAGGGGGCGCGAACACCGGGGAGCTGTTTTTT.

This chain uses TRBV27 with TRBJ1-5; tentatively, D is TRBD1 (5 bases). Germline CDR1 reads MNHEY; CDR2 reads SMNVEV (reference sequence). The CDR3 is 15 residues long. V lost 4 bases to trimming and J lost 7 bases, with 17 bases between them. The CDR3: CASSWGPGAEQPQHF. The CDR3 DNA sequence: TGTGCCAGCAGTTGGGGTCCCGGGGCGGAACAGCCCCAGCATTTT.

The CDR3 DNA reads TGCGCCAGCAGCTCCTTCGGGACCTCGAGCTCCTACGAGCAGTACTTC. This gives the protein CASSSFGTSSSYEQYF. V and J are TRBV5-1 and TRBJ2-7; the D call may be TRBD1 or TRBD2 (5 bases each). Trimming removed 3 bases from V and 0 bases from J, with 16 bases in between. Germline CDR1 SGHRS, CDR2 YFSETQ. This CDR3 has 16 amino acids.

The V and J genes are TRBV15 and TRBJ2-1; 8 nucleotides line up with TRBD2. There are 16 residues in the CDR3. V trimming: 0 bases; J trimming: 5 bases; junction bases outside the gene matches: 6. Per germline, CDR1 LNHNV and CDR2 YYDKDF (reference sequence). Here the CDR3 DNA reads TGTGCCACCAGCAGAGATAAAGGACTAGCAAACAATGAGCAGTTCTTC. Encoded protein: CATSRDKGLANNEQFF.

About this clone itself: Within the sample, other DNA sequences also encode this same CDR3. The chain joins TRBV7-9 to TRBJ2-1, with 8 positions matching TRBD1. V lost 5 bases and J lost 2; bases outside the gene matches: 5. The CDR3 runs to 15 residues. Germline V gene sequence: CDR1 SEHNR, CDR2 FQNEAQ (reference sequence). The CDR3 nucleotides are TGTGCCAGCAGCCTAGGACAGGGAGCCTACAATGAGCAGTTCTTC. It is translated as CASSLGQGAYNEQFF.

The chain joins TRBV9 to TRBJ1-4; D gene unclear. CDR3 size: 14 residues. V lost 3 bases to trimming and J lost 9 bases, with 15 bases between them. From germline, CDR1 is SGDLS and CDR2 YYNGEE. In nucleotides, the CDR3 is TGTGCCAGCAGCGCGTCGGGCTCACCAAAAAAACTGTTTTTT. Translating gives CASSASGSPKKLFF.

DNA for the CDR3: TGTGCCAGCAGCCAAGGCCGTGGTAGTGAGCAGTTCTTC. This gives the protein CASSQGRGSEQFF. The rearrangement uses TRBV14 and TRBJ2-1; D remains unclear. The CDR3 runs to 13 residues. CDR1 SGHDN and CDR2 FVKESK come from the germline V gene. Trimming left V 1 base short and J 9 bases short, with 10 bases between.

The V gene is TRBV2, the J gene TRBJ2-2; no reliable D call. Trimming took 1 base from V and 6 from J, leaving 6 bases between them. The germline gives CDR1 SNHLY, CDR2 FYNNEI. The CDR3 runs 13 residues. CDR3 sequence reads: CASSEDPSGELFF. As DNA, the CDR3 is TGTGCCAGCAGTGAAGACCCGTCCGGGGAGCTGTTTTTT.

The V call is TRBV15, the J call TRBJ2-3; a weak D match, TRBD2 (7 bases). CDR1 is LNHNV, CDR2 YYDKDF, per germline (reference sequence). Trimming shortened V by 5 bases and J by 3 bases, and 24 bases separated the two germline ends. The CDR3 covers 18 residues. The CDR3 sequence: CATSGRAGAKSKTDTQYF. The DNA of the CDR3 is TGTGCCACCAGCGGCAGGGCGGGGGCGAAATCTAAGACAGATACGCAGTATTTT.

The CDR3 region is CASSSYRGLGTDTQYF. In DNA form, the CDR3 reads TGTGCCAGCAGCTCATACAGGGGTTTGGGCACAGATACGCAGTATTTT. The chain combines TRBV11-1 with TRBJ2-3; the match to TRBD1 covers 7 bases. The V segment lost 4 bases and the J segment 1 base; nucleotides outside the gene matches: 8. Germline loops: CDR1 SGHAT, CDR2 FQDESV (reference sequence). This CDR3 has 16 residues.

Only one count was recorded for this clone. The gene calls are TRBV28 and TRBJ2-7; a weak D match, TRBD1 (6 bases). Trimming took off 3 bases at V and 5 bases at J, with 17 bases between the two ends. The CDR3 consists of 15 residues. The germline V gene has CDR1 MDHEN and CDR2 SYDVKM. CDR3 sequence: CASSFVPTGSNEQYF. CDR3 DNA: TGTGCCAGCAGTTTTGTCCCGACAGGTAGCAACGAGCAGTACTTC.

This chain connects TRBV27 to TRBJ2-5; 10 bases map to TRBD1. Germline V gene lookup returns CDR1 MNHEY and CDR2 SMNVEV (reference sequence). Germline trimming cut 6 bases from V and 5 bases from J; bases unmatched to any gene: 9. The CDR3 is 15 amino acids. CDR3 in DNA: TGTGCCAGCAGGCCCATCGACAGGGGGCGGGAGACCCAGTACTTC. It encodes CASRPIDRGRETQYF.

The chain links TRBV9 to TRBJ2-7; 11 bases fit TRBD2. The DNA end favors TRBJ2-1, so the J call may be wrong. In germline, CDR1 is SGDLS, CDR2 YYNGEE. The CDR3 is made up of 13 amino acids. The chain's CDR3 is CASSVGLAGEQFF. The CDR3 bases are TGTGCCAGCAGCGTAGGACTAGCGGGAGAGCAGTTCTTC.

The chain has TRBV7-6 and TRBJ1-2; the D gene is possibly TRBD1 (6 bases). The CDR3 spans 13 residues. Germline-derived CDR1 and CDR2 are SGHVS and FNYEAQ. V was pared by 4 bases and J by 2 bases, with 8 bases between. The DNA of the CDR3 is TGTGCCAGCAGCTCCGGACAGAACTATGGCTACACCTTC. It codes for CASSSGQNYGYTF.

This chain joins TRBV11-3 and TRBJ2-7; D might be TRBD1 or TRBD2, each matching 5 bases. V was trimmed by 5 bases and J by 3 bases, leaving 17 bases between them. The CDR3 runs to 15 residues. Germline V gives CDR1 SGHNT, CDR2 YENEEA. The CDR3 coding sequence is TGTGCCAGCAGCCCCGACTTATGGGGGAACTACGAGCAGTACTTC. Encoded protein: CASSPDLWGNYEQYF.

V is TRBV6-5 and J is TRBJ2-7; 13 bases are a match to TRBD2. J lost 9 bases, V lost 4 bases, and 6 bases had no gene match. The CDR3 sequence is 14 residues long. The germline V gene has CDR1 MNHEY and CDR2 SVGAGI. The DNA of the CDR3 is TGTGCCAGCAGTTTTGGACTAGCGGGAGCCGCGCAGTACTTC. It yields the protein CASSFGLAGAAQYF.

The chain recombines TRBV6-5 with TRBJ1-4, with TRBD1 as a possible D gene (6 bases). Germline loops: CDR1 MNHEY, CDR2 SVGAGI. Trimming took 0 bases from V and 7 from J, leaving 12 bases between them. This CDR3 has 15 amino acids. The CDR3 loop is CASSYSGDTFEKLFF. CDR3 in DNA: TGTGCCAGCAGTTACTCGGGGGACACGTTTGAAAAACTGTTTTTT.

The rearrangement joins TRBV19 to TRBJ1-5; 9 positions agree with TRBD1. The CDR3 has 15 amino acids. Per germline, CDR1 LNHDA and CDR2 SQIVND (reference sequence). Trimming cost V 6 bases and J 3 bases; bases outside gene matches: 6. Written as DNA, the CDR3 is TGTGCCAGTAGGGACGGGACAGGGCCCAATCAGCCCCAGCATTTT. It specifies CASRDGTGPNQPQHF.

V gene TRBV6-5 combines with J gene TRBJ1-5; TRBD1 is a possible D gene (5 bases). The germline gives CDR1 MNHEY, CDR2 SVGAGI. V was shortened by 2 bases and J by 6 bases, with 11 bases between the two germline ends. The CDR3 has 14 residues. CDR3 sequence reads: CASSYGSGSQPQHF. CDR3 sequence (DNA): TGTGCCAGCAGTTACGGGTCAGGGAGTCAGCCCCAGCATTTT.

The V call is TRBV4-3, the J call TRBJ2-3; D might be TRBD1 (5 bases). Germline V gene data show CDR1 as LGHNA and CDR2 as YSLEER. The V and J ends lost 2 bases and 0 bases respectively, with 12 bases between them. The CDR3 runs to 16 residues. CDR3 in amino acids: CASSQWGFTSTDTQYF. The CDR3, as DNA: TGCGCCAGCAGCCAATGGGGCTTTACTAGCACAGATACGCAGTATTTT.

J is TRBJ1-1 and V is TRBV13; no clear D. Germline V CDR1 and CDR2: PRHDT, FYEKMQ (reference sequence). V was trimmed by 5 bases and J by 0 bases, leaving 10 bases between them. The CDR3 is 14 amino acids. The chain's CDR3 is CASSPRLMNTEAFF. The CDR3 DNA sequence: TGTGCCAGCAGCCCTCGGTTGATGAACACTGAAGCTTTCTTT.